This entry features one T cell receptor (beta chain) sequence. Its specificity is unknown. Each CDR3 protein gets one entry after TCRdb re-called the 5' RACE reads with MiXCR. The sample records around 320,000 distinct CDR3 sequences, 28% being singletons. This specimen belongs to a study of T-cell memory formation after mild COVID-19. General study results and limits: That cross-reactive memory joined was suggested by some responding clones appearing in pre-infection memory. CD8+ contracting clones occupied EMRA, while CD4+ ones occupied mainly CM and EM. A balance of CD4 and CD8 characterized clones contracting day 15 to 85, whereas later expanders leaned CD4+.

The germline V gene encodes CDR1 LNHNV and CDR2 YYDKDF (reference sequence). Trimming removed 1 base at V and 6 bases at J, with 10 bases between. The CDR3 has 14 amino acids. This sequence was found in an adult woman who had mild COVID-19 (a few samples of this study predate the infection). Cell type and time point are not known. The sample consisted of PBMCs or a T cell subset sorted from them (not recorded which). The chain recombines TRBV15 with TRBJ2-1; D remains ambiguous. The CDR3 loop is CATSRVLGGNEQFF. The CDR3 DNA reads TGTGCCACCAGCAGAGTACTGGGCGGCAATGAGCAGTTCTTC.